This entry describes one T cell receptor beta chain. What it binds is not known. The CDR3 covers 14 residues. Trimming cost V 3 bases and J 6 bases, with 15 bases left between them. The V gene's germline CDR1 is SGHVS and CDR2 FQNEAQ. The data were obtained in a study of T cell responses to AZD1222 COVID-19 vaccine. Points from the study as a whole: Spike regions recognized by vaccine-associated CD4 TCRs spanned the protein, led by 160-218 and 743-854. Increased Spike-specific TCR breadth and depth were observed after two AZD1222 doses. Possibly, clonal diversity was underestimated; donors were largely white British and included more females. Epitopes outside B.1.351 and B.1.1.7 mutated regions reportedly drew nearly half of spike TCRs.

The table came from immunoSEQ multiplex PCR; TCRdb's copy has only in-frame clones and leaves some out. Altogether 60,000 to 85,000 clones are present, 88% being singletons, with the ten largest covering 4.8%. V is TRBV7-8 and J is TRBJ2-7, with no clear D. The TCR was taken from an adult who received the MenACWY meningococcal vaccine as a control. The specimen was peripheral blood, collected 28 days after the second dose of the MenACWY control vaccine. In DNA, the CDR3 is TGTGCCAGCAGCTTGGGATTGTACGGTGGCGAGCAGTACTTC. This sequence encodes CASSLGLYGGEQYF.